These 8 T cell receptor beta chains originate from one sample sequenced in a study of response to subunit inactivated influenza vaccine. TCRdb reprocessed the RT-PCR reads with MiXCR, giving one entry per CDR3 protein. The data hold 280,000 or so distinct CDR3 sequences, with 20% to 25% observed a single time. The sequences come from PBMCs from blood, collected approximately 20 months after vaccination. Receptors originate from a man aged 50 to 75 who received an inactivated influenza vaccine.

This clonotype is classed as medium-sized. The genes are TRBV29-1 and TRBJ2-7; D gene ambiguous. Germline assignment: CDR1 SQVTM and CDR2 ANQGSEA. The CDR3 contains 11 residues. Trimming cost V 6 bases and J 6 bases, with 12 bases left between them. The CDR3 nucleotides read TGCAGCGTAGCAGAACACCGCGAGCAGTACTTC. Its translation is CSVAEHREQYF.

This clonotype has a handful of counts. V and J are TRBV7-2 and TRBJ2-1, with TRBD2 matching over 13 bases. V lost 1 base and J lost 9; bases outside the gene matches: 3. This CDR3 has 15 residues. CDR1 and CDR2 from the germline V gene are SGHTA and FQGNSA. The CDR3 here is CASSLGTSGGTEQFF. In nucleotides, the CDR3 is TGTGCCAGCAGCTTAGGGACTAGCGGGGGAACTGAGCAGTTCTTC. The entire variable domain, with the rest obtained from reference TRBV7-2 and TRBJ2-1, is as follows: GAGVSQSPSNKVTEKGKDVELRCDPISGHTALYWYRQSLGQGLEFLIYFQGNSAPDKSGLPSDRFSAERTGGSVSTLTIQRTQQEDSAVYLCASSLGTSGGTEQFFGPGTRLTVL.

The table lists this clonotype with a few counts. V gene TRBV7-8 combines with J gene TRBJ1-2; no definite D call. The CDR3 has 14 amino acids. Germline V gene data show CDR1 as SGHVS and CDR2 as FQNEAQ. V lost 5 bases and J lost 7, with 17 bases in between. The CDR3 DNA reads as TGTGCCAGCAGCGCGCGAGAGGTCGAGGCTGGCTACACCTTC. Encoded protein: CASSAREVEAGYTF.

The chain combines TRBV20-1 with TRBJ2-1; D remains ambiguous. Germline V CDR1 and CDR2: DFQATT, SNEGSKA (reference sequence). Trimming pared 6 bases from V and 6 bases from J, leaving 18 bases between. The CDR3 loop spans 14 amino acids. The CDR3 loop is CSARPRAIPNEQFF. DNA for the CDR3: TGCAGTGCCCGTCCTAGGGCCATCCCCAATGAGCAGTTCTTC.

This clonotype was detected only a few times. The chain joins TRBV18 to TRBJ1-1; D gene uncertain. Trimming stripped 5 bases from V and 8 bases from J, with 15 bases between. The CDR3 is 13 residues long. CDR1 and CDR2 from the germline V gene are KGHSH and LQKENI. Here the CDR3 DNA reads TGTGCCAGCTCATTTCAGACTACCGAGGAAGCTTTCTTT. This translates into CASSFQTTEEAFF. Filled out from reference TRBV18 and TRBJ1-1, the complete variable domain reads NAGVMQNPRHLVRRRGQEARLRCSPMKGHSHVYWYRQLPEEGLKFMVYLQKENIIDESGMPKERFSAEFPKEGPSILRIQQVVRGDSAAYFCASSFQTTEEAFFGQGTRLTVV.

A few counts support this clonotype. V and J are TRBV6-2 or TRBV6-3 and TRBJ1-1; 8 nucleotides line up with TRBD1. V was clipped by 6 bases and J by 0 bases; unmatched bases: 9. From germline, CDR1 is MNHEY and CDR2 SVGEGT. CDR3 length: 16 amino acids. The DNA of the CDR3 is TGTGCCAGCAGCCAGCGGGACAGGCTAATGAACACTGAAGCTTTCTTT. Residues: CASSQRDRLMNTEAFF.

This clonotype has a count of ten or more. This chain joins TRBV5-1 and TRBJ1-1; D is ambiguous. The germline V and J ends were trimmed by 3 bases and 2 bases, with 11 bases remaining between them. Germline CDR1 SGHRS, CDR2 YFSETQ. The CDR3 loop spans 14 amino acids. The DNA of the CDR3 is TGCGCCAGCAGCTCCCTTCCGGGAAACACTGAAGCTTTCTTT. Translating it yields CASSSLPGNTEAFF. The full variable domain, its missing parts supplied by reference TRBV5-1 and TRBJ1-1, is KAGVTQTPRYLIKTRGQQVTLSCSPISGHRSVSWYQQTPGQGLQFLFEYFSETQRNKGNFPGRFSGRQFSNSRSEMNVSTLELGDSALYLCASSSLPGNTEAFFGQGTRLTVV.

J is TRBJ2-7 and V is TRBV7-6; tentative D call: TRBD1 (7 bases). There are 14 residues in the CDR3. Germline values: CDR1 SGHVS, CDR2 FNYEAQ. Trimming pared 1 base from V and 3 bases from J, leaving 10 bases between. The CDR3 protein is CASSLGGTVYEQYF. CDR3 coding DNA: TGTGCCAGCAGCTTAGGCGGGACAGTCTACGAGCAGTACTTC.